The rows below give T cell receptor beta chains drawn from one sample of a study of control samples from healthy donors and cancer patients. Using immunoSEQ multiplex PCR, the repertoire was profiled, and TCRdb retains in-frame clones only, with some absent. Of about 160,000 clones in the sample, roughly 94% were seen once. The sequencing input was blood. The receptor set was obtained from a woman in her 40s in good health. CDR3s include the opening cysteine and the closing phenylalanine or tryptophan. Each record gives: V gene, J gene, clone size, D gene, CDR3 protein, CDR3 DNA. The D gene is left open where the match is weak. Where a row states a size, it is once, few, many or the class of an expanded clone; other rows omit it.

V gene: TRBV10-3; J gene: TRBJ2-7; clone size: .; D gene: .; CDR3 protein: CAIGQGEYEQYF; CDR3 DNA: TGTGCCATCGGGCAGGGAGAATACGAGCAGTACTTC
V gene: TRBV29-1; J gene: TRBJ2-4; clone size: .; D gene: .; CDR3 protein: CSLNVGDIQYF; CDR3 DNA: TGCAGCCTAAACGTGGGGGACATTCAGTACTTC
V gene: TRBV18; J gene: TRBJ1-1; clone size: .; D gene: .; CDR3 protein: CASSPSGLNTEAFF; CDR3 DNA: TGTGCCAGCTCACCGTCCGGGCTGAACACTGAAGCTTTCTTT
V gene: TRBV7-9; J gene: TRBJ2-1; clone size: .; D gene: .; CDR3 protein: CASSLVTGVGDEQFF; CDR3 DNA: TGTGCCAGCAGCTTAGTTACGGGAGTTGGGGATGAGCAGTTCTTC
V gene: TRBV19; J gene: TRBJ1-1; clone size: .; D gene: TRBD1; CDR3 protein: CASSGTANTEAFF; CDR3 DNA: TGTGCCAGTAGTGGGACAGCGAACACTGAAGCTTTCTTT
V gene: TRBV5-4; J gene: TRBJ2-3; clone size: .; D gene: .; CDR3 protein: CASTSQGSRTDTQYF; CDR3 DNA: TGTGCCAGCACATCTCAGGGGTCCCGCACAGATACGCAGTATTTT
V gene: TRBV9; J gene: TRBJ2-3; clone size: .; D gene: .; CDR3 protein: CASSDPRSTDTQYF; CDR3 DNA: TGTGCCAGCAGTGACCCACGGAGCACAGATACGCAGTATTTT
V gene: TRBV19; J gene: TRBJ2-3; clone size: .; D gene: TRBD2; CDR3 protein: CASSIEAGGLNTQYF; CDR3 DNA: TGTGCCAGTAGTATAGAAGCGGGAGGCCTCAATACGCAGTATTTT
V gene: TRBV27; J gene: TRBJ1-6; clone size: .; D gene: .; CDR3 protein: CASSSLTVGSPLHF; CDR3 DNA: TGTGCCAGCAGTTCCCTCACAGTAGGTTCACCCCTCCACTTT
V gene: TRBV7-2; J gene: TRBJ2-5; clone size: .; D gene: TRBD2; CDR3 protein: CASSSQRGQETQYF; CDR3 DNA: TGTGCCAGCAGCTCTCAGCGGGGCCAAGAGACCCAGTACTTC
V gene: TRBV9; J gene: TRBJ1-2; clone size: .; D gene: .; CDR3 protein: CASEGRAGGGYTF; CDR3 DNA: TGTGCCAGCGAAGGGAGGGCTGGGGGTGGCTACACCTTC
V gene: TRBV18; J gene: TRBJ1-6; clone size: .; D gene: .; CDR3 protein: CASSPYHAGVSPLHF; CDR3 DNA: TGTGCCAGCTCACCCTATCATGCGGGAGTCTCACCCCTCCACTTT
V gene: TRBV29-1; J gene: TRBJ1-2; clone size: .; D gene: .; CDR3 protein: CSVGKRANGYTF; CDR3 DNA: TGCAGCGTTGGGAAAAGGGCAAATGGCTACACCTTC
V gene: TRBV14; J gene: TRBJ2-6; clone size: .; D gene: .; CDR3 protein: CASVSGTGANVLTF; CDR3 DNA: TGTGCCAGCGTCTCGGGCACTGGGGCCAACGTCCTGACTTTC
V gene: TRBV29-1; J gene: TRBJ1-4; clone size: .; D gene: TRBD1; CDR3 protein: CSVGTGINEKLFF; CDR3 DNA: TGCAGCGTTGGGACAGGGATTAATGAAAAACTGTTTTTT
V gene: TRBV27; J gene: TRBJ1-4; clone size: .; D gene: .; CDR3 protein: CASSWSGSSHEKLFF; CDR3 DNA: TGTGCCAGCAGTTGGTCGGGCAGCTCGCACGAAAAACTGTTTTTT
V gene: TRBV6-5; J gene: TRBJ2-2; clone size: .; D gene: .; CDR3 protein: CASSPGDTGELFF; CDR3 DNA: TGTGCCAGCAGTCCAGGGGACACCGGGGAGCTGTTTTTT
V gene: TRBV3-1/TRBV3-2; J gene: TRBJ1-1; clone size: .; D gene: TRBD1; CDR3 protein: CASSLGQVNTEAFF; CDR3 DNA: TGTGCCAGCAGCCTGGGACAGGTGAACACTGAAGCTTTCTTT
V gene: TRBV4-3; J gene: TRBJ2-6; clone size: once; D gene: .; CDR3 protein: CASSQDWSSSGANVLTF; CDR3 DNA: TGCGCCAGCAGCCAAGATTGGTCCTCCTCTGGGGCCAACGTCCTGACTTTC
V gene: TRBV27; J gene: TRBJ2-1; clone size: .; D gene: .; CDR3 protein: CASSLPPTSRDNEQFF; CDR3 DNA: TGTGCCAGCAGTTTACCACCCACTTCCAGGGACAATGAGCAGTTCTTC
V gene: TRBV19; J gene: TRBJ1-4; clone size: .; D gene: .; CDR3 protein: CASRRDGVNEKLFF; CDR3 DNA: TGTGCCAGTAGACGAGACGGGGTTAATGAAAAACTGTTTTTT
V gene: TRBV5-1; J gene: TRBJ1-4; clone size: .; D gene: .; CDR3 protein: CASSLGGNTNEKLFF; CDR3 DNA: TGCGCCAGCAGCTTGGGGGGAAACACTAATGAAAAACTGTTTTTT
V gene: TRBV9; J gene: TRBJ2-2; clone size: .; D gene: .; CDR3 protein: CASSPRQENTGELFF; CDR3 DNA: TGTGCCAGCAGCCCCCGACAGGAGAACACCGGGGAGCTGTTTTTT
V gene: TRBV19; J gene: TRBJ2-3; clone size: .; D gene: .; CDR3 protein: CASSIDNTDTQYF; CDR3 DNA: TGTGCCAGTAGTATCGACAACACAGATACGCAGTATTTT
V gene: TRBV12-5; J gene: TRBJ1-2; clone size: .; D gene: .; CDR3 protein: CASGLFPPGELGYTF; CDR3 DNA: TGTGCTAGTGGTTTATTCCCGCCAGGGGAACTGGGCTACACCTTC
V gene: TRBV7-3; J gene: TRBJ2-2; clone size: .; D gene: .; CDR3 protein: CASSLSRNTGELFF; CDR3 DNA: TGTGCCAGCAGCTTATCGCGGAACACCGGGGAGCTGTTTTTT
V gene: TRBV9; J gene: TRBJ1-3; clone size: .; D gene: .; CDR3 protein: CASSANRVLSGNTIYF; CDR3 DNA: TGTGCCAGCAGCGCGAACAGGGTCCTCTCTGGAAACACCATATATTTT
V gene: TRBV4-3; J gene: TRBJ1-6; clone size: .; D gene: .; CDR3 protein: CASSQEYQGDMRSPLHF; CDR3 DNA: TGCGCCAGCAGCCAAGAATACCAGGGCGACATGAGGTCACCCCTCCACTTT
V gene: TRBV27; J gene: TRBJ2-7; clone size: .; D gene: .; CDR3 protein: CASTGRLDYEQYF; CDR3 DNA: TGTGCCAGCACCGGGCGACTCGACTACGAGCAGTACTTC
V gene: TRBV7-3; J gene: TRBJ1-1; clone size: .; D gene: .; CDR3 protein: CASRLEGVMNTEAFF; CDR3 DNA: TGTGCCAGCAGGCTCGAGGGAGTCATGAACACTGAAGCTTTCTTT
V gene: TRBV14; J gene: TRBJ2-7; clone size: .; D gene: TRBD1; CDR3 protein: CASSLSGQGPYEQYF; CDR3 DNA: TGTGCCAGCAGCCTCTCGGGACAGGGCCCCTACGAGCAGTACTTC
V gene: TRBV4-3; J gene: TRBJ2-5; clone size: .; D gene: .; CDR3 protein: CASSQDRSETQYF; CDR3 DNA: TGCGCCAGCAGCCAAGACAGATCAGAGACCCAGTACTTC
V gene: TRBV19; J gene: TRBJ2-7; clone size: .; D gene: .; CDR3 protein: CASSMYRSYEQYF; CDR3 DNA: TGTGCCAGTAGTATGTACCGATCCTACGAGCAGTACTTC
V gene: TRBV30; J gene: TRBJ2-1; clone size: .; D gene: TRBD1; CDR3 protein: CAWTRGSYNEQFF; CDR3 DNA: TGTGCCTGGACCAGGGGGTCCTACAATGAGCAGTTCTTC
V gene: TRBV19; J gene: TRBJ1-1; clone size: .; D gene: .; CDR3 protein: CASNIGFMNTEAFF; CDR3 DNA: TGTGCCAGTAACATCGGATTTATGAACACTGAAGCTTTCTTT
V gene: TRBV5-1; J gene: TRBJ1-6; clone size: .; D gene: .; CDR3 protein: CASSLEVGPNSPLHF; CDR3 DNA: TGCGCCAGCAGCTTGGAAGTAGGCCCCAATTCACCCCTCCACTTT
V gene: TRBV2; J gene: TRBJ2-1; clone size: .; D gene: .; CDR3 protein: CASSEQEGTYNEQFF; CDR3 DNA: TGTGCCAGCAGCGAACAGGAAGGGACATACAATGAGCAGTTCTTC
V gene: TRBV7-2; J gene: TRBJ2-2; clone size: few; D gene: TRBD1; CDR3 protein: CASSFDRAGGELFF; CDR3 DNA: TGTGCCAGCAGCTTTGACAGGGCCGGCGGGGAGCTGTTTTTT
V gene: TRBV4-2; J gene: TRBJ1-6; clone size: .; D gene: .; CDR3 protein: CASSQDMYLSSYNSPLHF; CDR3 DNA: TGTGCCAGCAGCCAAGATATGTACCTAAGCTCCTATAATTCACCCCTCCACTTT
V gene: TRBV29-1; J gene: TRBJ1-1; clone size: .; D gene: .; CDR3 protein: CSGFTGTSNTEAFF; CDR3 DNA: TGCAGCGGTTTCACAGGGACGTCGAACACTGAAGCTTTCTTT
V gene: TRBV19; J gene: TRBJ2-6; clone size: once; D gene: TRBD1; CDR3 protein: CASSALTGGVRAGANVLTF; CDR3 DNA: TGTGCCAGTAGTGCACTTACAGGGGGCGTGCGAGCTGGGGCCAACGTCCTGACTTTC
V gene: TRBV10-3; J gene: TRBJ1-6; clone size: .; D gene: TRBD1; CDR3 protein: CAIRGQGNSPLHF; CDR3 DNA: TGTGCCATCAGGGGACAGGGTAATTCACCCCTCCACTTT
V gene: TRBV6-6; J gene: TRBJ2-7; clone size: .; D gene: .; CDR3 protein: CASIQPPYEQYF; CDR3 DNA: TGTGCCAGCATTCAGCCCCCATACGAGCAGTACTTC
V gene: TRBV3-1/TRBV3-2; J gene: TRBJ1-6; clone size: .; D gene: .; CDR3 protein: CASSQGQYNSPLHF; CDR3 DNA: TGTGCCAGCAGCCAAGGGCAGTATAATTCACCCCTCCACTTT
V gene: TRBV4-3; J gene: TRBJ1-1; clone size: .; D gene: .; CDR3 protein: CASSQQGGSTEAFF; CDR3 DNA: TGCGCCAGCAGCCAACAGGGAGGTTCCACTGAAGCTTTCTTT
V gene: TRBV11-2; J gene: TRBJ2-1; clone size: .; D gene: .; CDR3 protein: CASSDRTSGSYNEQFF; CDR3 DNA: TGTGCCAGCAGCGACCGGACTTCAGGCTCCTACAATGAGCAGTTCTTC
V gene: TRBV27; J gene: TRBJ2-1; clone size: once; D gene: TRBD2; CDR3 protein: CASSFSLTSGQFF; CDR3 DNA: TGTGCCAGCAGTTTTAGCCTGACTAGCGGGCAGTTCTTC
V gene: TRBV28; J gene: TRBJ1-3; clone size: once; D gene: .; CDR3 protein: CASSVPGAGNTIYF; CDR3 DNA: TGTGCCAGCAGTGTTCCGGGGGCGGGAAACACCATATATTTT
V gene: TRBV4-3; J gene: TRBJ1-5; clone size: .; D gene: .; CDR3 protein: CASSQDARLNQPQHF; CDR3 DNA: TGCGCCAGCAGCCAAGATGCGAGGTTGAATCAGCCCCAGCATTTT
V gene: TRBV9; J gene: TRBJ1-3; clone size: .; D gene: TRBD1; CDR3 protein: CASSLLDRAVSGNTIYF; CDR3 DNA: TGTGCCAGCAGCTTACTAGACAGGGCCGTTTCTGGAAACACCATATATTTT
V gene: TRBV7-2; J gene: TRBJ2-7; clone size: .; D gene: TRBD2; CDR3 protein: CASSSRLAGTYEQYF; CDR3 DNA: TGTGCCAGCAGCTCCCGACTAGCGGGCACCTACGAGCAGTACTTC
V gene: TRBV4-3; J gene: TRBJ2-7; clone size: .; D gene: TRBD1; CDR3 protein: CASSPDRGQGEQYF; CDR3 DNA: TGCGCCAGCAGCCCGGACAGGGGGCAAGGCGAGCAGTACTTC
V gene: TRBV6-5; J gene: TRBJ2-2; clone size: .; D gene: TRBD1; CDR3 protein: CATPGQGRGGELFF; CDR3 DNA: TGTGCCACTCCGGGACAGGGTCGTGGCGGGGAGCTGTTTTTT
V gene: TRBV7-9; J gene: TRBJ1-2; clone size: once; D gene: .; CDR3 protein: CASSLISANYGYTF; CDR3 DNA: TGTGCCAGCAGCTTAATTAGTGCTAACTATGGCTACACCTTC